Each of the 25 T cell receptor beta chains below was sequenced from the same sample in a study of cytomegalovirus exposure and HLA in healthy donors. Primers: 60 Vbeta forward and 13 Jbeta reverse. The assay was immunoSEQ multiplex PCR, and TCRdb's table has in-frame clones only and misses some. The sample shows 150,000 to 200,000 clones, around 69% of them seen only once. The specimen was PBMCs. Receptor source: a man between 60 and 75 years old in good health and CMV-seronegative.

The rearrangement uses TRBV6-1 and TRBJ1-2, with 8 positions matching TRBD1. J lost 3 bases, V lost 3 bases, and 9 bases had no gene match. Germline CDR1 is MNHNS and CDR2 is SASEGT. This CDR3 contains 16 residues. The CDR3 protein is CASSDPLGQGYYGYTF. The CDR3 DNA follows: TGTGCCAGCAGTGACCCCCTAGGACAGGGATACTATGGCTACACCTTC.

J is TRBJ2-2 and V is TRBV6-1; the match to TRBD1 covers 9 bases. CDR3 length: 18 residues. Germline CDR1 is MNHNS and CDR2 is SASEGT. Losses at the gene ends were 2 bases for V and 8 bases for J; bases not matched to a gene: 15. The CDR3 DNA sequence: TGTGCCAGCAGTGAATACGGACAGGGGCGGATTAATGGGGGGGAGCTGTTTTTT. It translates to CASSEYGQGRINGGELFF.

This chain connects TRBV9 to TRBJ1-6; D may be TRBD1 (6 bases). The CDR3 covers 15 residues. Germline CDR1 is SGDLS and CDR2 is YYNGEE. The V gene lost 0 bases and the J gene lost 11 bases, with 15 bases spanning the gap. The CDR3 nucleotides are TGTGCCAGCAGCGTAGATGGGGGGGACAACGCACCCCTCCACTTT. It codes for CASSVDGGDNAPLHF. The full variable domain, completed using reference TRBV9 and TRBJ1-6, is DSGVTQTPKHLITATGQRVTLRCSPRSGDLSVYWYQQSLDQGLQFLIQYYNGEERAKGNILERFSAQQFPDLHSELNLSSLELGDSALYFCASSVDGGDNAPLHFGNGTRLTVT.

The chain joins TRBV27 to TRBJ1-1; the D gene is possibly TRBD1 (6 bases). V was cut by 5 bases and J by 0 bases, with 13 bases left in between. Germline V CDR1 and CDR2: MNHEY, SMNVEV (reference sequence). The CDR3 totals 15 residues. CDR3: CASSPGQNMNTEAFF. DNA for the CDR3: TGTGCCAGCAGTCCAGGACAGAACATGAACACTGAAGCTTTCTTT.

The chain has TRBV6-5 and TRBJ1-4; 9 nucleotides align to TRBD1. CDR1 and CDR2 from the germline V gene are MNHEY and SVGAGI. The CDR3 contains 14 residues. Germline trimming cut 6 bases from V and 4 bases from J; bases unmatched to any gene: 3. CDR3 sequence: CASSRDRVNEKLFF. CDR3 sequence (DNA): TGTGCCAGCAGCCGGGACAGGGTTAATGAAAAACTGTTTTTT.

This sequence joins TRBV7-9 and TRBJ2-7; the D gene is possibly TRBD1 (5 bases). CDR3 length equals 14 residues. Per the germline V gene, CDR1 is SEHNR and CDR2 is FQNEAQ (reference sequence). V gave up 1 base and J gave up 0 bases, with 7 bases separating them. The CDR3 loop is CASSLEQGSYEQYF. DNA for the CDR3: TGTGCCAGCAGCTTAGAGCAGGGCTCCTACGAGCAGTACTTC.

The rearrangement links TRBV27 to TRBJ2-4; 9 nucleotides line up with TRBD2. V was clipped by 5 bases and J by 8 bases; unmatched bases: 10. This CDR3 is 15 amino acids long. Germline CDR1 MNHEY, CDR2 SMNVEV (reference sequence). The CDR3 protein is CASSLMGREGDIQYF. The CDR3 nucleotides are TGTGCCAGCAGTCTCATGGGGCGGGAGGGCGACATTCAGTACTTC.

This sequence joins TRBV6-5 and TRBJ2-4; TRBD2 agrees at 12 bases. Trimming removed 5 bases from V and 8 bases from J; junction bases left unmatched: 7. The germline CDR1 and CDR2 sequences are MNHEY and SVGAGI. This CDR3 spans 15 amino acids. The CDR3 bases are TGTGCCAGCAGTCGGACGACTAGCGGGGGTGACATTCAGTACTTC. Encoded protein: CASSRTTSGGDIQYF.

This clone was counted only a few times. At one end the junction does not follow the germline gene, possibly because of a read error. This chain joins TRBV20-1 and TRBJ2-7, with 7 nucleotides matching TRBD1. In germline, CDR1 is DFQATT, CDR2 SNEGSKA (reference sequence). The CDR3 sequence is 11 residues long. DNA of the CDR3: TGCAGTGCTAGTTTGGGACAGCGGACCGGCTTC. Translation: CSASLGQRTGF.

In this sample, this clone turned up once. The chain links TRBV27 to TRBJ2-1, with 10 bases fitting TRBD2. The junction had 4 bases not matched to a gene; V was cut back by 5 bases and J by 0 bases. CDR3 length: 16 residues. CDR1 and CDR2 from the germline V gene are MNHEY and SMNVEV (reference sequence). The CDR3 loop reads CASSTSSGSSYNEQFF. The CDR3 DNA is TGTGCCAGCAGTACCTCTAGCGGGAGCTCCTACAATGAGCAGTTCTTC.

This clone was found a few times. The genes are TRBV5-5 and TRBJ2-3; 14 positions agree with TRBD2. The CDR3 extends over 18 amino acids. V dropped 4 bases and J dropped 4; count of bases not matched to a gene: 11. CDR1 SGHKS and CDR2 YYEKEE come from the germline V gene (reference sequence). The CDR3: CASSPTGLAGGTADTQYF. As DNA, the CDR3 is TGTGCCAGCAGCCCCACTGGACTAGCGGGAGGTACGGCAGATACGCAGTATTTT. Using reference TRBV5-5 and TRBJ2-3 for the parts outside the CDR3, the full variable domain is DAGVTQSPTHLIKTRGQQVTLRCSPISGHKSVSWYQQVLGQGPQFIFQYYEKEERGRGNFPDRFSARQFPNYSSELNVNALLLGDSALYLCASSPTGLAGGTADTQYFGPGTRLTVL.

The chain employs TRBV30 and TRBJ2-1; possible D gene TRBD1, 6 bases. From germline, CDR1 is GTSNPN and CDR2 SVGIG (reference sequence). CDR3 size: 15 residues. V was clipped by 0 bases and J by 2 bases, with 11 bases between them. The CDR3 spells CAWSVGQGPYNEQFF. The CDR3 coding sequence is TGTGCCTGGAGTGTAGGGCAGGGGCCCTACAATGAGCAGTTCTTC.

This chain connects TRBV30 to TRBJ1-5; 8 nucleotides line up with TRBD1. Losses at the gene ends were 0 bases for V and 2 bases for J; bases not matched to a gene: 3. Germline loops: CDR1 GTSNPN, CDR2 SVGIG (reference sequence). This CDR3 spans 15 amino acids. The CDR3 region has the DNA TGTGCCTGGAGTGTTCAGGGGGCGGGCAATCAGCCCCAGCATTTT. Translated, it gives CAWSVQGAGNQPQHF.

The chain carries TRBV27 and TRBJ1-2; 7 bases line up with TRBD1. The CDR3 contains 13 residues. The germline CDR1 and CDR2 sequences are MNHEY and SMNVEV (reference sequence). The J segment lost 4 bases and the V segment lost 3 bases, leaving 2 bases of the junction unmatched. CDR3 nucleotide sequence: TGTGCCAGCAGTTTGGACAGGCTCTATGGCTACACCTTC. It is translated as CASSLDRLYGYTF.

This clone was counted a single time. This sequence joins TRBV5-1 and TRBJ1-2; 8 nucleotides agree with TRBD1. The CDR3 totals 14 residues. The J segment lost 6 bases and the V segment lost 0 bases, leaving 4 bases of the junction unmatched. Germline V CDR1 and CDR2: SGHRS, YFSETQ. DNA for the CDR3: TGCGCCAGCAGCTTGGGACAGGGGTACGATGGCTACACCTTC. Translation gives CASSLGQGYDGYTF.

The chain is built from TRBV11-1 and TRBJ2-3, with 11 nucleotides matching TRBD2. The CDR3 is 15 amino acids. CDR1 and CDR2 from the germline V gene are SGHAT and FQDESV (reference sequence). Germline trimming cut 3 bases from V and 5 bases from J; bases unmatched to any gene: 4. The CDR3 nucleotides are TGTGCCAGCAGCTTTAGCGGGGGGGCCGGAGATACGCAGTATTTT. It is translated as CASSFSGGAGDTQYF. Filled out from reference TRBV11-1 and TRBJ2-3, the complete variable domain reads EAEVAQSPRYKITEKSQAVAFWCDPISGHATLYWYRQILGQGPELLVQFQDESVVDDSQLPKDRFSAERLKGVDSTLKIQPAELGDSAMYLCASSFSGGAGDTQYFGPGTRLTVL.

This sequence joins TRBV9 and TRBJ1-1; TRBD1 matches at 7 bases. J gave up 1 base and V 0 bases, and 3 bases lay outside the gene matches. CDR3 length equals 15 residues. CDR1 SGDLS and CDR2 YYNGEE come from the germline V gene. CDR3 in amino acids: CASSVGHRGNTEAFF. The CDR3 region has the DNA TGTGCCAGCAGCGTAGGCCACAGGGGGAACACTGAAGCTTTCTTT.

The chain carries TRBV13 and TRBJ1-1, with D perhaps matching TRBD1 (6 bases). Germline assignment: CDR1 PRHDT and CDR2 FYEKMQ (reference sequence). This CDR3 contains 13 residues. Trimming pared 0 bases from V and 8 bases from J, leaving 10 bases between. CDR3 coding DNA: TGTGCCAGCAGCTTAGGATACGACAGGGAAGCTTTCTTT. It is translated as CASSLGYDREAFF.

The chain employs TRBV27 and TRBJ2-5; weak D call: TRBD2 (5 bases). Looked up from germline, CDR1 is MNHEY and CDR2 is SMNVEV (reference sequence). Between the trimmed V and J ends, which lost 3 bases and 4 bases, there was a span of 18 bases. The CDR3 spans 16 residues. CDR3 in amino acids: CASSFVYAGEGETQYF. CDR3 nucleotides: TGTGCCAGCAGTTTTGTTTACGCGGGCGAAGGAGAGACCCAGTACTTC.

The chain links TRBV19 to TRBJ1-5; D perhaps matches TRBD1 (5 bases). In germline, CDR1 is LNHDA, CDR2 SQIVND (reference sequence). Trimming pared 5 bases from V and 12 bases from J, leaving 11 bases between. The CDR3 spans 11 residues. CDR3 in amino acids: CASSEEGLQHF. CDR3 bases: TGTGCCAGTAGTGAAGAGGGACTCCAGCATTTT.

The count of this clone is one. J is TRBJ2-7 and V is TRBV27; D ambiguous. Germline loops: CDR1 MNHEY, CDR2 SMNVEV (reference sequence). This CDR3 comprises 15 residues. Between the trimmed V and J ends, which lost 6 bases and 2 bases, there was a span of 17 bases. CDR3 residues: CASRPLVAVTYEQYF. The CDR3 DNA follows: TGTGCCAGCAGACCATTGGTGGCGGTCACCTACGAGCAGTACTTC.

The chain joins TRBV11-2 to TRBJ2-1; 8 nucleotides line up with TRBD1. Germline assignment: CDR1 SGHAT and CDR2 FQNNGV. The ends lost 5 bases at V and 0 bases at J; junction bases unmatched: 12. This CDR3 comprises 18 residues. The CDR3 here is CASSVLTGADFSYNEQFF. CDR3 bases: TGTGCCAGCAGCGTCCTGACAGGGGCCGATTTCTCCTACAATGAGCAGTTCTTC.

Notes on this clone: Compared with germline, one end of the junction differs, possibly owing to a read error. The J gene is TRBJ1-6, the V gene TRBV2, with 8 bases matching TRBD1. There are 12 residues in the CDR3. The V gene's germline CDR1 is SNHLY and CDR2 FYNNEI. CDR3 amino acids: CASSLRTGNMDF. The CDR3 DNA sequence: TGTGCCAGCAGTCTTCGGACAGGGAATATGGACTTT.

In the case of this clone: The identical CDR3 is also encoded by other nucleotide sequences in the sample. The V gene is TRBV28, the J gene TRBJ2-7, with D possibly matching TRBD1 (6 bases). The CDR3 totals 14 residues. Per germline, CDR1 MDHEN and CDR2 SYDVKM. V was clipped by 3 bases and J by 5 bases, with 14 bases between them. CDR3 residues: CASSFSPGAHEQYF. DNA for the CDR3: TGTGCCAGCAGTTTCTCCCCAGGGGCCCACGAGCAGTACTTC.

This chain connects TRBV5-1 to TRBJ2-5, with TRBD2 as a possible D gene (5 bases). Germline V gene sequence: CDR1 SGHRS, CDR2 YFSETQ. V was clipped by 4 bases and J by 5 bases, with 12 bases between them. CDR3 length: 13 residues. The CDR3 sequence is CASSPLPGETQYF. CDR3 in DNA: TGCGCCAGCAGCCCCCTCCCGGGGGAGACCCAGTACTTC.